The sequence of this T cell receptor (beta chain) was determined in a study of T cell responses to AZD1222 COVID-19 vaccine. Trimming pared 6 bases from V and 3 bases from J, leaving 15 bases between. The CDR3 extends over 14 amino acids. Looked up from germline, CDR1 is MNHEY and CDR2 is SMNVEV (reference sequence). Points from the study as a whole: Once two AZD1222 doses were given, Spike-specific TCR breadth and depth went up. Nearly half of spike-specific TCRs reportedly go after variant regions that carry no mutations. CD4 TCRs covered the whole spike, strongest at regions 160-218 and 743-854.

The method was immunoSEQ multiplex PCR; TCRdb's version includes in-frame clones alone and lacks a portion of them. The profile covers around 100,000 clones, with about four fifths appearing a single time and about 9% taken by the ten largest. This clone was seen a handful of times. Its antigen remains unknown. This sequence joins TRBV27 and TRBJ2-7; no definite D call. The TCR was taken from an adult in good health. The source material was peripheral blood, sampled on day 0 of AZD1222 vaccination. The CDR3 sequence: CASRPTGPGYEQYF. The CDR3 DNA is TGTGCCAGCAGACCCACCGGACCCGGCTACGAGCAGTACTTC.